The 20 T cell receptor beta chains listed next were all sequenced from one sample in a study of cytomegalovirus exposure and HLA in healthy donors. PCR primers comprised 60 Vbeta and 13 Jbeta primers. Clones were read by immunoSEQ multiplex PCR, and TCRdb kept only the in-frame ones, dropping some. The table counts about 20,000 clones; roughly 23% lies in the top ten. Sequencing used PBMCs. The receptors derive from a man in his sixties in good health and CMV-seropositive.

The chain uses TRBV30 and TRBJ1-5; D possibly corresponds to TRBD1 (6 bases). The germline CDR1 and CDR2 sequences are GTSNPN and SVGIG (reference sequence). V lost 2 bases, J lost 7 bases, and 18 bases lay in between. The CDR3 sequence is 15 residues long. The CDR3: CAWSNEGGIIQPQHF. The DNA of the CDR3 is TGTGCCTGGAGTAACGAGGGGGGGATTATACAGCCCCAGCATTTT.

With respect to this clone: The junction shows a germline mismatch at one end, possibly a read error. This sequence joins TRBV30 and TRBJ1-1; D is possibly TRBD1 (6 bases). This CDR3 is 14 amino acids long. Germline V CDR1 and CDR2: GTSNPN, SVGIG (reference sequence). The CDR3 region is CAWSGDAGDTEDFF. CDR3 nucleotide sequence: TGTGCCTGGAGTGGGGACGCCGGGGACACTGAAGATTTCTTT. The entire variable domain, with the rest obtained from reference TRBV30 and TRBJ1-1, is as follows: SQTIHQWPATLVQPVGSPLSLECTVEGTSNPNLYWYRQAAGRGLQLLFYSVGIGQISSEVPQNLSASRPQDRQFILSSKKLLLSDSGFYLCAWSGDAGDTEDFFGQGTRLTVV.

The V call is TRBV11-2, the J call TRBJ2-7, with 12 nucleotides matching TRBD2. The length of the CDR3 is 16 residues. In germline, CDR1 is SGHAT, CDR2 FQNNGV. The J segment lost 2 bases and the V segment lost 4 bases, leaving 6 bases of the junction unmatched. CDR3 sequence: CASSSSSGRVPYEQYF. CDR3 bases: TGTGCCAGCAGCTCATCTAGCGGGAGGGTTCCCTACGAGCAGTACTTC.

This CDR3 is CAWSAIFRDSYEQYF. The DNA for the CDR3 is TGTGCCTGGAGTGCGATTTTCAGGGATTCCTACGAGCAGTACTTC. The rearrangement links TRBV30 to TRBJ2-7; a possible D gene is TRBD1 (5 bases). Germline loops: CDR1 GTSNPN, CDR2 SVGIG (reference sequence). The germline V and J ends were trimmed by 1 base and 1 base, with 14 bases remaining between them. The length of the CDR3 is 15 residues. The variable domain in full, with the rest retrieved from reference TRBV30 and TRBJ2-7, is SQTIHQWPATLVQPVGSPLSLECTVEGTSNPNLYWYRQAAGRGLQLLFYSVGIGQISSEVPQNLSASRPQDRQFILSSKKLLLSDSGFYLCAWSAIFRDSYEQYFGPGTRLTVT.

The chain carries TRBV7-9 and TRBJ2-5; the match to TRBD1 covers 8 bases. V was pared by 3 bases and J by 5 bases, with 8 bases of the junction left unmatched. The CDR3 runs to 15 residues. The germline V gene encodes CDR1 SEHNR and CDR2 FQNEAQ (reference sequence). The CDR3 reads CASSFSGQAGETQYF. The CDR3 DNA reads as TGTGCCAGCAGCTTTTCGGGACAGGCGGGGGAGACCCAGTACTTC.

The J gene is TRBJ2-5, the V gene TRBV5-1; 8 nucleotides match TRBD1. V dropped 2 bases and J dropped 4; count of bases not matched to a gene: 4. The CDR3 has 14 amino acids. The germline CDR1 and CDR2 sequences are SGHRS and YFSETQ. The chain's CDR3 is CASSFARGPETQYF. In nucleotides, the CDR3 is TGCGCCAGCAGCTTCGCCAGGGGGCCAGAGACCCAGTACTTC.

The rearrangement links TRBV14 to TRBJ1-4; 8 nucleotides line up with TRBD1. V gave up 4 bases and J gave up 6 bases; unmatched junction bases: 10. Germline CDR1 SGHDN, CDR2 FVKESK. This CDR3 has 16 amino acids. CDR3 protein: CASSPRKDRDHEKLFF. The CDR3 nucleotides read TGTGCCAGCAGCCCCCGCAAGGACAGGGACCATGAAAAACTGTTTTTT.

The genes are TRBV18 and TRBJ2-3; a weak D match, TRBD1 (5 bases). The CDR3 loop spans 15 amino acids. CDR1 KGHSH and CDR2 LQKENI come from the germline V gene. V lost 1 base and J lost 5, with 13 bases in between. The CDR3 bases are TGTGCCAGCTCACCACGGCAGGGATCGGGAGATACGCAGTATTTT. This sequence encodes CASSPRQGSGDTQYF.

V gene TRBV14 combines with J gene TRBJ2-2, with 7 bases identical to TRBD2. The CDR3 extends over 16 amino acids. Germline-derived CDR1 and CDR2 are SGHDN and FVKESK. Germline trimming cut 0 bases from V and 5 bases from J; bases unmatched to any gene: 6. As DNA, the CDR3 is TGTGCCAGCAGCCAAGAGGCTAGCGGAACGACCGGGGAGCTGTTTTTT. Its protein product is CASSQEASGTTGELFF.

This rearrangement joins TRBV4-1 to TRBJ2-1; 9 bases fit TRBD2. V trimming: 1 base; J trimming: 9 bases; junction bases outside the gene matches: 4. Germline V gives CDR1 MGHRA, CDR2 YSYEKL. This CDR3 is built from 14 residues. DNA for the CDR3: TGCGCCAGCAGCCAAGGGGGGCGGGAGGGTGAGCAGTTCTTC. Its translation is CASSQGGREGEQFF.

The genes are TRBV18 and TRBJ2-6, with TRBD2 matching over 8 bases. The CDR3 length is 18 residues. J was trimmed by 0 bases and V by 3 bases; bases with no gene match: 7. From germline, CDR1 is KGHSH and CDR2 LQKENI. The CDR3 DNA reads TGTGCCAGCTCACCCTGGCTAGCGGGCCCCTCTGGGGCCAACGTCCTGACTTTC. Protein: CASSPWLAGPSGANVLTF.

V usage is TRBV6-1 and J usage is TRBJ2-2, with 9 bases fitting TRBD2. The CDR3 is 14 residues long. V trimming: 6 bases; J trimming: 1 base; junction bases outside the gene matches: 0. Germline V gene data show CDR1 as MNHNS and CDR2 as SASEGT. The CDR3 nucleotides are TGTGCCAGCAGAGCGGGAGGGAACACCGGGGAGCTGTTTTTT. The encoded protein is CASRAGGNTGELFF.

This sequence joins TRBV5-1 and TRBJ1-4, with TRBD1 identical over 7 bases. The CDR3 sequence is 16 residues long. V dropped 4 bases and J dropped 2; count of bases not matched to a gene: 8. Per the germline V gene, CDR1 is SGHRS and CDR2 is YFSETQ. The CDR3 here is CASSPRQGGTNEKLFF. The CDR3, as DNA: TGCGCCAGCAGCCCTAGACAGGGAGGCACTAATGAAAAACTGTTTTTT.

V gene TRBV19 combines with J gene TRBJ2-3; 7 nucleotides align to TRBD1. The junction had 7 bases not matched to a gene; V was cut back by 3 bases and J by 1 base. The CDR3 runs 16 residues. Germline V gene data show CDR1 as LNHDA and CDR2 as SQIVND (reference sequence). The CDR3 sequence is CASSIPTGLGTDTQYF. The DNA of the CDR3 is TGTGCCAGTAGTATCCCGACAGGGCTAGGCACAGATACGCAGTATTTT.

The chain recombines TRBV5-5 with TRBJ2-7; D may be TRBD2 (7 bases). Deletions cut 0 bases from V and 3 bases from J, with 10 bases between. This CDR3 contains 14 residues. Germline values: CDR1 SGHKS, CDR2 YYEKEE (reference sequence). Written as DNA, the CDR3 is TGTGCCAGCAGCTTGGGGGGAGGGGGCTACGAGCAGTACTTC. Translation gives CASSLGGGGYEQYF.

The chain employs TRBV18 and TRBJ2-7; 8 bases are shared with TRBD1. The length of the CDR3 is 14 residues. Germline assignment: CDR1 KGHSH and CDR2 LQKENI. The V and J ends lost 4 bases and 6 bases, in that order; junction bases with no gene match: 8. This CDR3 reads CASSRDRGLGEQYF. Here the CDR3 DNA reads TGTGCCAGCTCACGAGACAGGGGATTGGGCGAGCAGTACTTC.

V gene TRBV2 combines with J gene TRBJ1-1; D is uncertain. V gave up 8 bases and J gave up 9 bases, with 10 bases separating them. The CDR3 has 10 residues. Germline lookup yields CDR1 SNHLY and CDR2 FYNNEI. CDR3 protein: CASGPRQAFF. Written as DNA, the CDR3 is TGTGCCAGCGGCCCCCGTCAAGCTTTCTTT. Full variable domain (missing parts from reference TRBV2 and TRBJ1-1): EPEVTQTPSHQVTQMGQEVILRCVPISNHLYFYWYRQILGQKVEFLVSFYNNEISEKSEIFDDQFSVERPDGSNFTLKIRSTKLEDSAMYFCASGPRQAFFGQGTRLTVV.

The chain uses TRBV5-1 and TRBJ2-7; D perhaps matches TRBD2 (5 bases). Germline values: CDR1 SGHRS, CDR2 YFSETQ. The V end was cut by 2 bases, the J end by 2 bases, with 11 bases between. The CDR3 runs to 14 residues. CDR3 nucleotide sequence: TGCGCCAGCAGCTTCGAGGGTCTGACCTACGAGCAGTACTTC. It yields the protein CASSFEGLTYEQYF.

V and J are TRBV5-4 and TRBJ2-1; TRBD2 matches 9 bases. Germline V CDR1 and CDR2: SGHNT, YYREEE (reference sequence). Trimming took 5 bases from V and 8 from J; bases not matched to a gene: 11. The CDR3 runs 15 residues. CDR3 sequence: CASRSLAGRSDEQFF. The CDR3 nucleotides read TGTGCCAGCAGATCTCTAGCGGGACGGTCGGATGAGCAGTTCTTC.

The chain carries TRBV5-1 and TRBJ2-5, with TRBD1 identical over 7 bases. Germline values: CDR1 SGHRS, CDR2 YFSETQ. CDR3 length: 13 amino acids. The ends lost 0 bases at V and 4 bases at J; junction bases unmatched: 0. The CDR3 DNA is TGCGCCAGCAGCTTGGGACAGGGAGAGACCCAGTACTTC. Translation: CASSLGQGETQYF.